This T cell receptor beta chain was identified in a study of blood T cell repertoires in COVID-19. Across the study: The United States, Italy and Spain were the sources of the acute and convalescent COVID-19 samples.

This CDR3 has 16 residues. V shed 2 bases, J shed 5 bases, and the junction held 7 bases outside the gene matches. Germline V lookup: CDR1 SGHTA, CDR2 FQGNSA. TCRdb's copy holds only in-frame clones and misses some; the assay was immunoSEQ multiplex PCR. The table lists roughly 570,000 clones, less than 90% of them singletons. V is TRBV7-2 and J is TRBJ2-3, with TRBD2 matching 10 bases. The material sequenced was peripheral blood. The sequence was collected from a woman in her forties or fifties with COVID-19, enrolled during active disease. CDR3 loop: CASSLRRLAGLDTQYF. The CDR3 nucleotides are TGTGCCAGCAGCTTACGTCGACTAGCGGGTTTAGATACGCAGTATTTT.